This T cell receptor beta chain was sequenced during a study of T-cell memory formation after mild COVID-19. Study at large: TCR clustering was largely donor specific.

Sample barcodes and UMIs were carried by the TCR alpha and TCR beta cDNA libraries that 5'RACE generated with constant-segment primers. TCRdb reanalysed the 5' RACE reads using MiXCR and keeps one entry per CDR3 protein. This sample has under 300,000 distinct CDR3 sequences, with around 10% found just once. Trimming removed 4 bases from V and 4 bases from J, with 12 bases in between. The CDR3 runs to 14 residues. The germline gives CDR1 KGHDR, CDR2 SFDVKD. This chain joins TRBV24-1 and TRBJ2-5; D unresolved. The receptor's source is a man aged 18-30 years who had mild COVID-19 (a few samples of this study predate the infection). Cell type and time point are not known. Sequenced sample: PBMCs or a T cell subset sorted from them (not recorded which). The CDR3 DNA sequence: TGTGCCACCAGTGACCTTCTGGCCGGAGAGACCCAGTACTTC. It yields the protein CATSDLLAGETQYF.